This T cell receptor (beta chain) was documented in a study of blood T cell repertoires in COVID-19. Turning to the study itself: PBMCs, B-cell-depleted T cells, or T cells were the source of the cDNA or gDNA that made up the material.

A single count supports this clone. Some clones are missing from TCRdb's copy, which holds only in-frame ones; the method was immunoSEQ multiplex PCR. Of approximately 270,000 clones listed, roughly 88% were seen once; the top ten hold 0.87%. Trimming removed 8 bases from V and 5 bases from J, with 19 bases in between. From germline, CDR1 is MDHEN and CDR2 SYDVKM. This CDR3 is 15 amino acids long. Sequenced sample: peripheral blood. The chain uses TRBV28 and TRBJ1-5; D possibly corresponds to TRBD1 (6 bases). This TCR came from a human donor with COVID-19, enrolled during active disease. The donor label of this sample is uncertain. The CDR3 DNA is TGTGCCAGCGTTGGGGCCTCAGGGGTAGATCAGCCCCAGCATTTT. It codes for CASVGASGVDQPQHF.